The 24 T cell receptor beta chains reported below all come from one sample, sequenced in a study of cytomegalovirus exposure and HLA in healthy donors. 60 Vbeta and 13 Jbeta primers were used in PCR. Sequencing was performed with immunoSEQ multiplex PCR; in TCRdb, only in-frame clones are kept and a portion is missing. The table has approximately 90,000 clones, about two thirds seen once; the top ten hold over 12%. Sequenced: PBMCs. Every receptor here comes from a woman between 45 and 60 years old in good health and CMV-seropositive.

V is TRBV5-4 and J is TRBJ2-2; no reliable D call. CDR1 SGHNT and CDR2 YYREEE come from the germline V gene (reference sequence). V was cut by 0 bases and J by 4 bases, with 19 bases left in between. The CDR3 loop spans 18 amino acids. The CDR3 bases are TGTGCCAGCAGCTTGGCTGTTAGCAGCCCAACGGGCACCGGGGAGCTGTTTTTT. This codes for CASSLAVSSPTGTGELFF.

V and J are TRBV28 and TRBJ2-2, with 12 positions matching TRBD1. The germline V gene encodes CDR1 MDHEN and CDR2 SYDVKM. The V and J ends lost 5 bases and 6 bases, in that order; junction bases with no gene match: 7. The CDR3 totals 16 residues. The CDR3 sequence: CASSPPGQGAAGELFF. DNA for the CDR3: TGTGCCAGCAGTCCCCCGGGACAGGGGGCCGCCGGGGAGCTGTTTTTT.

J is TRBJ2-7 and V is TRBV10-3; TRBD1 is a possible D gene (5 bases). V lost 9 bases and J lost 0, with 12 bases in between. This CDR3 region has 13 residues. CDR1 ENHRY and CDR2 SYGVKD come from the germline V gene. DNA of the CDR3: TGTGCCATACAGGATCGCTTCTCCTACGAGCAGTACTTC. Translated, it gives CAIQDRFSYEQYF.

The chain carries TRBV7-2 and TRBJ1-5, with D tentatively TRBD1 (6 bases). V lost 5 bases and J lost 0, with 17 bases in between. Per germline, CDR1 SGHTA and CDR2 FQGNSA. The CDR3 is made up of 17 amino acids. CDR3 nucleotide sequence: TGTGCCAGCAGCGCACTCGGGACACCTCTTAGCAATCAGCCCCAGCATTTT. Translating it yields CASSALGTPLSNQPQHF.

The V gene is TRBV7-9, the J gene TRBJ1-5; D gene ambiguous. Germline-derived CDR1 and CDR2 are SEHNR and FQNEAQ (reference sequence). The CDR3 has 13 residues. V dropped 1 base and J dropped 4 bases, with 5 bases sitting between them. In DNA form, the CDR3 reads TGTGCCAGCAGCTTAGACTCTAATCAGCCCCAGCATTTT. Its protein product is CASSLDSNQPQHF. The entire variable domain, with the rest obtained from reference TRBV7-9 and TRBJ1-5, is as follows: DTGVSQNPRHKITKRGQNVTFRCDPISEHNRLYWYRQTLGQGPEFLTYFQNEAQLEKSRLLSDRFSAERPKGSFSTLEIQRTEQGDSAMYLCASSLDSNQPQHFGDGTRLSIL.

This clone was detected a few times. The gene calls are TRBV6-5 and TRBJ2-7; the D is unclear. CDR3 length: 11 amino acids. CDR1 is MNHEY, CDR2 SVGAGI, per germline. V lost 7 bases to trimming and J lost 6 bases, with 10 bases between them. Here the CDR3 DNA reads TGTGCCAGCACCACCCGCGGCGAGCAGTACTTC. Amino acids: CASTTRGEQYF.

This rearrangement joins TRBV19 to TRBJ2-7; weak D call: TRBD1 (5 bases). There are 14 residues in the CDR3. Germline V CDR1 and CDR2: LNHDA, SQIVND (reference sequence). Trimming removed 5 bases at V and 2 bases at J, with 13 bases between. The CDR3 loop is CASSPAREPYEQYF. The DNA for the CDR3 is TGTGCCAGTAGTCCCGCCAGGGAACCCTACGAGCAGTACTTC. Based on the CDR3 plus reference TRBV19 and TRBJ2-7, the full variable domain is DGGITQSPKYLFRKEGQNVTLSCEQNLNHDAMYWYRQDPGQGLRLIYYSQIVNDFQKGDIAEGYSVSREKKESFPLTVTSAQKNPTAFYLCASSPAREPYEQYFGPGTRLTVT.

The chain couples TRBV27 to TRBJ2-7, with 8 bases matching TRBD1. The ends lost 5 bases at V and 3 bases at J; junction bases unmatched: 21. Germline V gene sequence: CDR1 MNHEY, CDR2 SMNVEV (reference sequence). CDR3 size: 19 residues. The CDR3 bases are TGTGCCAGCAGTCTTAGCGGAGGACAGGGTAGGGGGCTCCTCTACGAGCAGTACTTC. The encoded protein is CASSLSGGQGRGLLYEQYF.

J is TRBJ1-4 and V is TRBV7-9; D gene ambiguous. Between the trimmed V and J ends, which lost 1 base and 1 base, there was a span of 4 bases. The V gene's germline CDR1 is SEHNR and CDR2 FQNEAQ (reference sequence). This CDR3 comprises 14 residues. The CDR3 sequence is CASSLGGTNEKLFF. In nucleotides, the CDR3 is TGTGCCAGCAGCTTAGGAGGAACTAATGAAAAACTGTTTTTT.

J is TRBJ1-6 and V is TRBV6-5; D gene ambiguous. V was pared by 11 bases and J by 6 bases, with 14 bases between. Looked up from germline, CDR1 is MNHEY and CDR2 is SVGAGI. The CDR3 sequence is 13 residues long. This CDR3 reads CAARGVLNSPLHF. The CDR3 nucleotides are TGTGCCGCCCGGGGTGTCCTTAATTCACCCCTCCACTTT.

V and J are TRBV5-1 and TRBJ2-5; 11 positions match TRBD1. V dropped 1 base and J dropped 5; count of bases not matched to a gene: 7. This CDR3 region has 16 residues. The germline CDR1 and CDR2 sequences are SGHRS and YFSETQ. The CDR3, as DNA: TGCGCCAGCAGCTTGCGGGACAGGGGGTCGTGGGAGACCCAGTACTTC. Protein sequence: CASSLRDRGSWETQYF.

The chain couples TRBV11-2 to TRBJ2-1; the match to TRBD2 covers 8 bases. This CDR3 contains 16 residues. From germline, CDR1 is SGHAT and CDR2 FQNNGV. Unmatched junction bases numbered 6, after V lost 1 base and J lost 4 bases. The CDR3 here is CASSLVPREVYNEQFF. The CDR3 nucleotides are TGTGCCAGCAGCTTAGTCCCGCGGGAGGTTTACAATGAGCAGTTCTTC.

The chain joins TRBV19 to TRBJ2-7, with D unclear. V was cut by 3 bases and J by 7 bases, with 19 bases left in between. Germline assignment: CDR1 LNHDA and CDR2 SQIVND (reference sequence). CDR3 length: 15 residues. The CDR3, as DNA: TGTGCCAGTAGTATTTATTCAGACTCAGCCGGGGAGCAGTACTTC. Amino acid sequence: CASSIYSDSAGEQYF.

J is TRBJ2-7 and V is TRBV28, with D possibly being TRBD1 (5 bases). Germline lookup yields CDR1 MDHEN and CDR2 SYDVKM. The CDR3 totals 18 residues. Trimming removed 7 bases from V and 3 bases from J, with 28 bases in between. The CDR3 DNA sequence: TGTGCCAGCAACCCAGGTGCGGCAGGGCTTTTTTGGAGCTACGAGCAGTACTTC. Protein sequence: CASNPGAAGLFWSYEQYF. Supplemented by reference TRBV28 and TRBJ2-7, the full variable domain reads DVKVTQSSRYLVKRTGEKVFLECVQDMDHENMFWYRQDPGLGLRLIYFSYDVKMKEKGDIPEGYSVSREKKERFSLILESASTNQTSMYLCASNPGAAGLFWSYEQYFGPGTRLTVT.

This chain links TRBV18 with TRBJ1-4, with TRBD1 identical over 8 bases. CDR3 size: 14 residues. CDR1 is KGHSH and CDR2 is LQKENI in the germline V gene. V was clipped by 3 bases and J by 6 bases; unmatched bases: 3. The CDR3 DNA sequence: TGTGCCAGCTCACCGAAGACAGGGGATGAAAAACTGTTTTTT. Its translation is CASSPKTGDEKLFF.

The rearrangement uses TRBV18 and TRBJ1-3; unclear D gene. CDR1 KGHSH and CDR2 LQKENI come from the germline V gene. V dropped 3 bases and J dropped 7 bases, with 10 bases sitting between them. The CDR3 runs 13 residues. The CDR3 reads CASSPRNENTIYF. CDR3 nucleotide sequence: TGTGCCAGCTCACCTCGCAACGAGAACACCATATATTTT.

This clone was counted a few times. The chain combines TRBV5-4 with TRBJ2-2; 13 bases line up with TRBD2. The J segment lost 8 bases and the V segment lost 0 bases, leaving 7 bases of the junction unmatched. This CDR3 comprises 17 residues. Germline V gene data show CDR1 as SGHNT and CDR2 as YYREEE (reference sequence). CDR3 bases: TGTGCCAGCAGCTTGGATATCGGGACTAGCGGGAAAGGGGAGCTGTTTTTT. Amino acids: CASSLDIGTSGKGELFF.

The V gene is TRBV5-4, the J gene TRBJ2-7; 11 positions agree with TRBD1. J gave up 3 bases and V 4 bases, and 6 bases lay outside the gene matches. CDR3 length: 15 amino acids. The V gene's germline CDR1 is SGHNT and CDR2 YYREEE (reference sequence). The CDR3: CASSRPGQGDYEQYF. DNA of the CDR3: TGTGCCAGCAGCCGCCCGGGACAGGGGGACTACGAGCAGTACTTC. Full variable domain (missing parts from reference TRBV5-4 and TRBJ2-7): ETGVTQSPTHLIKTRGQQVTLRCSSQSGHNTVSWYQQALGQGPQFIFQYYREEENGRGNFPPRFSGLQFPNYSSELNVNALELDDSALYLCASSRPGQGDYEQYFGPGTRLTVT.

The chain joins TRBV4-2 to TRBJ2-3; TRBD2 matches 10 bases. The CDR3 is made up of 17 amino acids. V gave up 0 bases and J gave up 4 bases; unmatched junction bases: 7. CDR1 is LGHNA, CDR2 YNFKEQ, per germline. The CDR3 DNA reads TGTGCCAGCAGCCAAGAACCCAGCGGGAGGGCCGCAGATACGCAGTATTTT. Protein product: CASSQEPSGRAADTQYF.

This chain links TRBV5-1 with TRBJ1-3, with 7 bases lining up with TRBD1. In germline, CDR1 is SGHRS, CDR2 YFSETQ. The trim removed 4 bases at V and 4 bases at J, leaving 8 bases unmatched. The CDR3 has 15 residues. This CDR3 reads CASSLLTGRGNTIYF. The CDR3 region has the DNA TGCGCCAGCAGCCTCCTGACAGGGCGCGGAAACACCATATATTTT.

The V gene is TRBV28, the J gene TRBJ2-6, with D possibly matching TRBD1 (5 bases). The CDR3 consists of 16 residues. Trimming pared 3 bases from V and 2 bases from J, leaving 11 bases between. The germline V gene encodes CDR1 MDHEN and CDR2 SYDVKM. CDR3 sequence (DNA): TGTGCCAGCAGTTTTTCAGGGTCCGCTGGGGCCAACGTCCTGACTTTC. It codes for CASSFSGSAGANVLTF.

The V and J genes are TRBV29-1 and TRBJ1-2; D is undetermined. The CDR3 covers 16 residues. Trimming pared 3 bases from V and 5 bases from J, leaving 22 bases between. Germline V lookup: CDR1 SQVTM, CDR2 ANQGSEA. As DNA, the CDR3 is TGCAGCGTTGACCCCGAACCCACGAGGTCCCCATATGGCTACACCTTC. This gives the protein CSVDPEPTRSPYGYTF.

The CDR3 here is CATSSSGTAFTSNQPQHF. DNA for the CDR3: TGTGCCACCAGCAGTTCCGGGACAGCTTTCACTAGCAATCAGCCCCAGCATTTT. The chain recombines TRBV15 with TRBJ1-5; 7 positions agree with TRBD1. Germline-derived CDR1 and CDR2 are LNHNV and YYDKDF (reference sequence). This CDR3 contains 18 residues. V dropped 3 bases and J dropped 0; count of bases not matched to a gene: 11.

This clone has a handful of counts. This chain connects TRBV30 to TRBJ2-7; D remains ambiguous. The CDR3 runs to 12 residues. Deletions cut 3 bases from V and 2 bases from J, with 8 bases between. Germline-derived CDR1 and CDR2 are GTSNPN and SVGIG (reference sequence). The CDR3 is CAWRKQTYEQYF. As DNA, the CDR3 is TGTGCCTGGAGAAAACAGACCTACGAGCAGTACTTC. Full variable domain (rest looked up from reference TRBV30 and TRBJ2-7): SQTIHQWPATLVQPVGSPLSLECTVEGTSNPNLYWYRQAAGRGLQLLFYSVGIGQISSEVPQNLSASRPQDRQFILSSKKLLLSDSGFYLCAWRKQTYEQYFGPGTRLTVT.